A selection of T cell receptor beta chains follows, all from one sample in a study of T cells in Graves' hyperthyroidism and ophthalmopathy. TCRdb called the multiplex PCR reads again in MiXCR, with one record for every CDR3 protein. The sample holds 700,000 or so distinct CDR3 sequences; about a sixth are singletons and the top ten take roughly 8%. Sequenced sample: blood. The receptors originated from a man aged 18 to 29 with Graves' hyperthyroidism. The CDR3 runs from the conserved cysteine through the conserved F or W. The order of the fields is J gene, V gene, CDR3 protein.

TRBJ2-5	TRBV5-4	CASSQQAGAGGLRAQYF
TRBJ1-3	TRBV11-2	CASSSTLNTIYF
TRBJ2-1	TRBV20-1	CSARRAGGQALGAYNEQFF
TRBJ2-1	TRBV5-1	CAGSPGTSGSHNEQFF
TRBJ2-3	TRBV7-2	CASSLYGGYTDTQYF
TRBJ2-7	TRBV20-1	CSAQTGETYEQYF
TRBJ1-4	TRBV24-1	CATSDPGVANEKLFF
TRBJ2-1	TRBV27	CASSAGPISYNEQFF
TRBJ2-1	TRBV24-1	CATSWTSSDEQFF
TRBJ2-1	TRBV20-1	CSARDTSGRRVDEQFF
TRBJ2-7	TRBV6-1	CASSHRDRAYEQYF
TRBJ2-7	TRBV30	CAWSVGLAGVMGEQYF
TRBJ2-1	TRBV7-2	CASSPSGNSYNEQFF
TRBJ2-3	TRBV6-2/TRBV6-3	CASSFPGGGTDTQYF
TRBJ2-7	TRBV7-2	CASSLASGTGLYEQYF
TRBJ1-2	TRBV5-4	CAGSFPYIYGYTF
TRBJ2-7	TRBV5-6	CASRHRDSYEQYF
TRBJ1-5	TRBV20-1	CSAGDRRSNQPQHF
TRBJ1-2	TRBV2	CASSGNPGEGYTF
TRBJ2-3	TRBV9	CASSATSSLTDTQYF
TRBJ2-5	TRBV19	CASSTTGTGTETQYF
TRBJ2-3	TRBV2	CASSRNSGYGDTQYF
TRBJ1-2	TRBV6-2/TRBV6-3	CASRGQGERYGYTF
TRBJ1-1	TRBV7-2	CASSPRLAWRRFF
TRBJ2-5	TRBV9	CASVGPPETQYF
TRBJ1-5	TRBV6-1	CASSGPGGSQPQHF
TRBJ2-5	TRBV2	CASSEQAAETQYF
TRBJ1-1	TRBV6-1	CASTHGGRSLTEAFF
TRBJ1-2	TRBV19	CASRPSDRGRNGYTF
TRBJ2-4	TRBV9	CASSVGGAAKNIQYF
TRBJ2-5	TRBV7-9	CASSLVGYHQETQYF
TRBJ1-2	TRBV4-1	CASSHRTGGNYGYTF
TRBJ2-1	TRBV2	CASNTGLADNEQFF
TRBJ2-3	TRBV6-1	CASRPSVSHTQYF
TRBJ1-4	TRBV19	CASSLHLPDFNEKLFF
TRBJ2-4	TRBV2	CASSEMWIAKNIQYF
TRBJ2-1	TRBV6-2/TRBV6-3	CASSFHSGTGVHNEQFF
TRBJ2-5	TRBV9	CASSGGVTGVETQYF
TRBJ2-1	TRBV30	CAWRPDLNNEQFF
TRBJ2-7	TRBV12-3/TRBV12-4	CASSFGTKPYEQYF
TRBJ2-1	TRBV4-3	CASSQAPPSVTNYNEQFF
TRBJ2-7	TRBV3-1	CASSQGTGGTNEQYF
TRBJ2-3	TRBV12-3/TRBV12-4	CASSLGVWDSSGTDTQYF
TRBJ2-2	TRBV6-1	CASSPETRNTGELFF
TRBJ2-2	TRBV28	CASSAPGRELFF
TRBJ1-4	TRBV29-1	CSVEVGQGEQEKLFF
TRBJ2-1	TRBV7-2	CASSPMGLREVPYNEQFF
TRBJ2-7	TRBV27	CASSQGQGRTCEQYF
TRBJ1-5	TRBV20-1	CSALTQRGSNQPQHF
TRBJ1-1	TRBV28	CASSPPRWDTEAFF
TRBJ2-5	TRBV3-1	CASSQWDREETQYF
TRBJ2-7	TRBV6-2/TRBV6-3	CASSYSKLAYSYEQYF
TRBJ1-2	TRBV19	CASSIDHRRTYGYTF
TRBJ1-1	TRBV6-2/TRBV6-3	CASSYPGVGTEAFF
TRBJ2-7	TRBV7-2	CASSLDSPYYEQYF
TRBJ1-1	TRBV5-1	CASSFSGGTEAFF
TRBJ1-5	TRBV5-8	CASSLVGYSNQPQHF